A selection of T cell receptor beta chains follows, all from one sample in a study of early T cells in non-severe SARS-CoV-2 infection. TCRdb used MiXCR to reprocess the 5' RACE reads, holding one entry per CDR3 protein. The table includes more than 20,000 distinct CDR3 sequences, 5.5% detected once. Specimen: whole blood. All receptors come from an adult who was a healthcare worker with PCR-confirmed SARS-CoV-2 infection or an uninfected control (not recorded which). CDR3s include the opening cysteine and the closing phenylalanine or tryptophan. The D gene is left open where the match is weak. Clone size is shown for a subset of rows, as once, few, many or a class of expanded clone.

size	J	D	V	CDR3	DNA
-	TRBJ2-7	TRBD2	TRBV28	CASSAGLAGPSYEQYF	TGTGCCAGCAGTGCGGGACTAGCGGGGCCCTCCTACGAGCAGTACTTC
-	TRBJ2-5	-	TRBV7-8	CASSLGATKETQYF	TGTGCCAGCAGCTTAGGTGCGACAAAAGAGACCCAGTACTTC
many	TRBJ2-7	-	TRBV11-2	CASSPLGWDTAYEQYF	TGTGCCAGCAGCCCCCTAGGTTGGGACACCGCCTACGAGCAGTACTTC
many	TRBJ1-2	TRBD1	TRBV7-2	CASSLGPGGVYGYTF	TGTGCCAGCAGCTTGGGTCCAGGGGGCGTCTATGGCTACACCTTC
-	TRBJ2-5	-	TRBV12-3/TRBV12-4	CASSLASKETQYF	TGTGCCAGCAGTTTAGCTTCTAAAGAGACCCAGTACTTC
many	TRBJ1-2	-	TRBV19	CASSTRMKALPIAYGYTF	TGTGCCAGTAGTACCCGTATGAAGGCTCTTCCCATAGCCTATGGCTACACCTTC
many	TRBJ2-5	-	TRBV11-2	CASSLAVGGWETQYF	TGTGCCAGCAGCTTAGCCGTGGGGGGCTGGGAGACCCAGTACTTC
many	TRBJ1-2	TRBD1	TRBV6-5	CASSFLAGQSLYGYTF	TGTGCCAGCAGTTTCCTCGCGGGACAGTCTCTCTATGGCTACACCTTC
few	TRBJ2-6	-	TRBV2	CASCQMSVGANVLTF	TGTGCCAGCTGTCAGATGTCGGTGGGGGCCAACGTCCTGACTTTC
-	TRBJ2-3	-	TRBV4-2	CASSQPEGWLDTQYF	TGTGCCAGCAGCCAGCCAGAGGGGTGGTTGGATACGCAGTATTTT
-	TRBJ2-3	-	TRBV29-1	CSVGNDTDTQYF	TGCAGCGTGGGTAATGACACAGATACGCAGTATTTT
many	TRBJ1-2	-	TRBV6-1	CASTGISGIYGYTF	TGTGCCAGCACGGGGATATCCGGAATCTATGGCTACACCTTC
-	TRBJ2-7	-	TRBV21-1	CASSRTPTYEQYF	TGTGCCAGCAGCAGGACCCCGACGTACGAGCAGTACTTC
few	TRBJ2-4	-	TRBV6-2/TRBV6-3	CASSWERGFDIQYF	TGTGCCAGCAGTTGGGAGCGAGGGTTCGACATTCAGTACTTC
-	TRBJ1-1	TRBD1	TRBV29-1	CSVEARGGTGGRNTEAFF	TGCAGCGTTGAAGCCCGGGGTGGGACAGGGGGCAGAAACACTGAAGCTTTCTTT
many	TRBJ2-2	TRBD1	TRBV5-5	CASSLGQVAGELFF	TGTGCCAGCAGCCTAGGACAGGTCGCCGGGGAGCTGTTTTTT
-	TRBJ2-7	TRBD1	TRBV11-1	CASSSPGTGVHEQYF	TGTGCCAGCAGCTCCCCCGGGACAGGGGTCCACGAGCAGTACTTC
-	TRBJ2-5	-	TRBV19	CASSIGGALGETQYF	TGTGCCAGTAGTATCGGAGGGGCGCTGGGAGAGACCCAGTACTTC
many	TRBJ2-7	-	TRBV11-2	CASSDSLAYEQYF	TGTGCCAGCAGCGACTCACTGGCCTACGAGCAGTACTTC
few	TRBJ2-5	-	TRBV11-2	CASSLTRPWETQYF	TGTGCCAGCAGCTTAACTAGGCCGTGGGAGACCCAGTACTTC
medium-sized	TRBJ2-1	-	TRBV6-5	CASSYSGLSGSEQFF	TGTGCCAGCAGTTACTCGGGGCTCTCGGGGAGTGAGCAGTTCTTC
many	TRBJ2-3	-	TRBV28	CASGETSVRADTQYF	TGTGCCAGCGGGGAGACTAGTGTTCGCGCAGATACGCAGTATTTT
many	TRBJ2-3	-	TRBV10-3	CAISLADTQYF	TGTGCCATCAGTCTAGCAGATACGCAGTATTTT
many	TRBJ1-1	-	TRBV29-1	CSVAGQSNTEAFF	TGCAGCGTTGCCGGCCAAAGCAACACTGAAGCTTTCTTT
-	TRBJ2-2	-	TRBV19	CASTPTGNTGELFF	TGTGCCAGTACCCCGACAGGGAACACCGGGGAGCTGTTTTTT
few	TRBJ1-2	TRBD1	TRBV29-1	CSVASQGVDGYTF	TGCAGCGTTGCTTCCCAGGGGGTAGATGGCTACACCTTC
many	TRBJ1-1	-	TRBV7-2	CASSLWRGGSTEAFF	TGTGCCAGCAGCTTATGGCGGGGGGGGAGCACTGAAGCTTTCTTT
-	TRBJ2-7	-	TRBV12-3/TRBV12-4	CASSLGSGPYEQYF	TGTGCCAGCAGTTTAGGTAGCGGACCCTACGAGCAGTACTTC
few	TRBJ2-4	-	TRBV4-3	CASSQERGRGIQYF	TGCGCCAGCAGCCAAGAGCGTGGTCGGGGCATTCAGTACTTC